The 31 T cell receptor beta chains in this list originate from one sample, sequenced in a study of cytomegalovirus exposure and HLA in healthy donors. The study ran its PCR with 60 Vbeta and 13 Jbeta primers. Assay used: immunoSEQ multiplex PCR; TCRdb lists only in-frame clones, some missing. This table holds about 67,000 clones, 65% to 70% found once. Material: PBMCs. These receptors were taken from a woman under 40 in good health and CMV-seronegative.

This chain joins TRBV30 and TRBJ1-1; D remains ambiguous. The ends were cut back, 1 base at V and 0 bases at J, with 9 bases in the middle. The CDR3 has 14 residues. CDR1 and CDR2 from the germline V gene are GTSNPN and SVGIG (reference sequence). The CDR3 loop reads CAWSGRAMNTEAFF. CDR3 DNA sequence: TGTGCCTGGAGTGGGCGGGCCATGAACACTGAAGCTTTCTTT.

The chain employs TRBV7-2 and TRBJ2-3; 8 bases match TRBD1. V shed 5 bases, J shed 2 bases, and the junction held 6 bases outside the gene matches. Germline assignment: CDR1 SGHTA and CDR2 FQGNSA. The CDR3 sequence is 15 residues long. CDR3 DNA sequence: TGTGCCAGCAGCCGACAGGGGCGACCCACAGATACGCAGTATTTT. Its translation is CASSRQGRPTDTQYF.

The chain carries TRBV7-2 and TRBJ1-2, with 10 bases matching TRBD1. The junction had 12 bases not matched to a gene; V was cut back by 6 bases and J by 8 bases. This CDR3 is 15 amino acids long. Germline V gives CDR1 SGHTA, CDR2 FQGNSA. The CDR3 sequence is CASSSDRGPTQGYTF. In nucleotides, the CDR3 is TGTGCCAGCAGTTCAGACAGGGGGCCGACGCAGGGCTACACCTTC.

This clone is classed as medium-sized (0.01 to 0.1%). The chain uses TRBV19 and TRBJ1-1; D unclear. The CDR3 length is 13 residues. Trimming removed 5 bases at V and 5 bases at J, with 12 bases between. Per the germline V gene, CDR1 is LNHDA and CDR2 is SQIVND (reference sequence). CDR3: CASSPHLRTEAFF. The CDR3, as DNA: TGTGCCAGTAGTCCCCACCTCCGGACTGAAGCTTTCTTT.

The rearrangement joins TRBV7-2 to TRBJ1-5; D remains ambiguous. The CDR3 runs 15 residues. Germline V gene sequence: CDR1 SGHTA, CDR2 FQGNSA. V lost 4 bases, J lost 6 bases, and 16 bases lay in between. The CDR3 loop is CASSSRAGVGQPQHF. CDR3 DNA sequence: TGTGCCAGCAGCTCGCGGGCTGGTGTGGGTCAGCCCCAGCATTTT.

This clone was seen a handful of times. The junction shows a germline mismatch at one end, possibly a read error. V usage is TRBV6-6 and J usage is TRBJ2-2; 10 bases agree with TRBD1. The germline gives CDR1 MNHNY, CDR2 SVGAGI (reference sequence). The CDR3 runs 14 residues. The CDR3 protein is CASEGQGNAGELFF. The CDR3 DNA sequence: TGTGCCAGCGAGGGACAGGGGAACGCCGGGGAGCTGTTTTTT.

The V gene is TRBV6-1, the J gene TRBJ1-5; 7 bases line up with TRBD1. CDR1 and CDR2 (germline): MNHNS, SASEGT. The length of the CDR3 is 16 residues. Trimming took 1 base from V and 3 from J; bases not matched to a gene: 6. In DNA form, the CDR3 reads TGTGCCAGCAGTGAAGTAGAGGGGGCTAACAATCAGCCCCAGCATTTT. Its translation is CASSEVEGANNQPQHF.

The genes are TRBV28 and TRBJ1-2, with 7 bases that match TRBD1. The length of the CDR3 is 13 residues. Germline V gene sequence: CDR1 MDHEN, CDR2 SYDVKM. After removal of 5 bases from V and 4 bases from J, the junction contained 4 bases not matched to a gene. CDR3 loop: CASSRQGGYGYTF. DNA of the CDR3: TGTGCCAGCAGTAGACAGGGAGGCTATGGCTACACCTTC.

This sequence joins TRBV27 and TRBJ1-2; 9 positions agree with TRBD1. Germline values: CDR1 MNHEY, CDR2 SMNVEV (reference sequence). The CDR3 is 14 residues long. V was pared by 6 bases and J by 6 bases, with 8 bases of the junction left unmatched. The CDR3 here is CASRTGQGPDGYTF. CDR3 sequence (DNA): TGTGCCAGCAGAACGGGACAGGGCCCAGATGGCTACACCTTC.

The V call is TRBV4-3, the J call TRBJ1-4, with 10 bases aligning to TRBD1. Germline CDR1 and CDR2: LGHNA and YSLEER. This CDR3 comprises 21 residues. V shed 0 bases, J shed 0 bases, and the junction held 13 bases outside the gene matches. The CDR3 region has the DNA TGCGCCAGCAGCCAAGATTATGGGTCGGGACAGGGGCGTGCAACTAATGAAAAACTGTTTTTT. As protein: CASSQDYGSGQGRATNEKLFF.

This clone has only a few counts. A clone one base away is much larger, so this may be a read error. This chain connects TRBV5-4 to TRBJ2-5, with D possibly matching TRBD2 (6 bases). Germline V gives CDR1 SGHNT, CDR2 YYREEE (reference sequence). CDR3 length equals 15 residues. V lost 4 bases, J lost 4 bases, and 17 bases lay in between. The CDR3 protein is CASSQGGGMLETQYF. As DNA, the CDR3 is TGTGCCAGCAGCCAAGGAGGCGGGATGTTAGAGACCCAGTACTTC.

This clone was detected only a few times. The V and J genes are TRBV5-1 and TRBJ2-2, with TRBD2 identical over 7 bases. CDR3 length: 15 residues. Germline V gene data show CDR1 as SGHRS and CDR2 as YFSETQ. V dropped 0 bases and J dropped 7; count of bases not matched to a gene: 6. The CDR3 protein is CASSLERGRVGELFF. DNA for the CDR3: TGCGCCAGCAGCTTGGAGCGGGGCAGGGTCGGGGAGCTGTTTTTT.

This clone was counted a few times. CDR3 bases: TGTGCCAGCAGCTTAGTGGGGGGGAAGGAGCCCCAGCATTTT. This codes for CASSLVGGKEPQHF. The chain employs TRBV7-3 and TRBJ1-5; possible D gene TRBD1, 5 bases. V lost 2 bases and J lost 8, with 13 bases in between. From germline, CDR1 is SGHTA and CDR2 FQGTGA. This CDR3 is built from 14 residues.

This clone was seen a handful of times. The chain employs TRBV2 and TRBJ1-4; TRBD1 aligns across 10 bases. Germline CDR1 SNHLY, CDR2 FYNNEI. Unmatched junction bases numbered 0, after V lost 1 base and J lost 7 bases. The CDR3 covers 14 residues. CDR3 bases: TGTGCCAGCAGTGAAGGACAGGGGGCTGAAAAACTGTTTTTT. Translation: CASSEGQGAEKLFF.

The chain employs TRBV9 and TRBJ1-2; the match to TRBD1 covers 9 bases. After removal of 0 bases from V and 5 bases from J, the junction contained 5 bases not matched to a gene. The CDR3 runs to 15 residues. Germline V gene lookup returns CDR1 SGDLS and CDR2 YYNGEE. This chain's CDR3 is CASSVVPGQGYGYTF. The CDR3 DNA reads TGTGCCAGCAGCGTAGTCCCCGGACAGGGGTATGGCTACACCTTC.

The sample holds one count of this clone. The V call is TRBV29-1, the J call TRBJ2-5, with 11 nucleotides matching TRBD2. The CDR3 is 15 amino acids. The germline V gene encodes CDR1 SQVTM and CDR2 ANQGSEA. Trimming cost V 5 bases and J 1 base; bases outside gene matches: 6. The CDR3 coding sequence is TGCAGCGTTACTAGCGGGGGCACCTCCCAAGAGACCCAGTACTTC. This codes for CSVTSGGTSQETQYF.

The V gene is TRBV27, the J gene TRBJ2-3; 9 nucleotides align to TRBD2. V gave up 4 bases and J gave up 2 bases; unmatched junction bases: 7. The germline V gene encodes CDR1 MNHEY and CDR2 SMNVEV (reference sequence). The CDR3 has 16 residues. CDR3 residues: CASSWWRGGNTDTQYF. The CDR3, as DNA: TGTGCCAGCAGTTGGTGGCGGGGGGGCAACACAGATACGCAGTATTTT.

This clone appeared once. The rearrangement links TRBV5-4 to TRBJ1-4; D is perhaps TRBD1 (5 bases). The V end lost 4 bases, the J end lost 4 bases, and 14 bases lay between the germline ends. The CDR3 has 15 residues. CDR1 and CDR2 (germline): SGHNT, YYREEE (reference sequence). CDR3 sequence (DNA): TGTGCCAGCAGCAAACGACAGACAAATAATGAAAAACTGTTTTTT. Translation: CASSKRQTNNEKLFF.

The rearrangement uses TRBV5-1 and TRBJ1-3; possible D gene TRBD1, 5 bases. Germline CDR1 and CDR2: SGHRS and YFSETQ. Between the trimmed V and J ends, which lost 0 bases and 0 bases, there was a span of 7 bases. This CDR3 spans 15 amino acids. This CDR3 reads CASSLGGISGNTIYF. For the CDR3, the DNA is TGCGCCAGCAGCTTGGGGGGCATCTCTGGAAACACCATATATTTT.

V usage is TRBV2 and J usage is TRBJ2-2; D may be TRBD1 (6 bases). Germline CDR1 and CDR2: SNHLY and FYNNEI. The CDR3 is 14 amino acids. Trimming removed 5 bases at V and 6 bases at J, with 13 bases between. The CDR3 protein is CASSQNRDPGELFF. The CDR3 DNA reads TGTGCCAGCAGTCAGAACAGGGACCCCGGGGAGCTGTTTTTT.

V is TRBV5-1 and J is TRBJ1-1; no definite D call. The CDR3 runs to 15 residues. Per the germline V gene, CDR1 is SGHRS and CDR2 is YFSETQ. The germline V and J ends were trimmed by 0 bases and 2 bases, with 11 bases remaining between them. This CDR3 is CASSLGHTANTEAFF. The CDR3 coding sequence is TGCGCCAGCAGCTTGGGACATACAGCTAACACTGAAGCTTTCTTT.

This clone came up a few times. The rearrangement joins TRBV21-1 to TRBJ1-3; no DNA check was done on the table's D call, TRBD1. TRBV21-1 has pseudogene status. The CDR3 contains 13 residues. The CDR3 region has the DNA TGTGCCAGGAAAGACAGAGCTGGAAACACCATATATTTT. Its translation is CARKDRAGNTIYF.

CDR3 loop: CASSLLFSRGDEQFF. In DNA, the CDR3 is TGTGCCAGCAGCTTGCTATTCTCCAGGGGGGATGAGCAGTTCTTC. The genes are TRBV11-3 and TRBJ2-1; TRBD1 might be the D (7 bases). Germline assignment: CDR1 SGHNT and CDR2 YENEEA. Trimming took off 3 bases at V and 8 bases at J, with 17 bases between the two ends. The CDR3 consists of 15 residues.

The V call is TRBV7-2, the J call TRBJ2-1; the match to TRBD2 covers 8 bases. CDR3 length: 15 amino acids. The germline gives CDR1 SGHTA, CDR2 FQGNSA. V dropped 2 bases and J dropped 10; count of bases not matched to a gene: 10. CDR3 coding DNA: TGTGCCAGCAGCTTACAGACGGCGGGGGGTTGGGAGCAGTTCTTC. Its protein is CASSLQTAGGWEQFF.

V is TRBV7-9 and J is TRBJ1-2; D unresolved. With 2 bases removed from V and 0 bases from J, the gap between germline ends came to 13 bases. This CDR3 comprises 16 residues. CDR1 and CDR2 (germline): SEHNR, FQNEAQ (reference sequence). The CDR3 here is CASSLSWRLSNYGYTF. The CDR3 DNA reads as TGTGCCAGCAGCTTAAGCTGGAGACTTTCTAACTATGGCTACACCTTC.

This clone was observed a single time. The rearrangement joins TRBV19 to TRBJ2-1, with 11 bases lining up with TRBD2. The length of the CDR3 is 15 residues. The V gene end was trimmed by 3 bases and the J gene end by 8 bases; junction bases not matched to a gene: 6. Germline V gene lookup returns CDR1 LNHDA and CDR2 SQIVND (reference sequence). The CDR3 reads CASSIRVAGGDEQFF. CDR3 sequence (DNA): TGTGCCAGTAGTATTCGGGTAGCGGGGGGGGATGAGCAGTTCTTC.

V and J are TRBV9 and TRBJ1-1; D possibly corresponds to TRBD1 (6 bases). V lost 0 bases, J lost 2 bases, and 17 bases lay in between. Per the germline V gene, CDR1 is SGDLS and CDR2 is YYNGEE. The CDR3 totals 17 residues. This chain's CDR3 is CASSVGPWGRGNTEAFF. As DNA, the CDR3 is TGTGCCAGCAGCGTAGGACCCTGGGGCAGGGGAAACACTGAAGCTTTCTTT.

This clone was counted once. The chain combines TRBV6-5 with TRBJ2-7, with D unclear. V shed 8 bases and J shed 3 bases, with 17 bases lying between them. Germline lookup yields CDR1 MNHEY and CDR2 SVGAGI. The CDR3 covers 14 residues. CDR3 nucleotide sequence: TGTGCCAGCGAATCACGACTGAGTCGCTACGAGCAGTACTTC. As protein: CASESRLSRYEQYF.

This chain connects TRBV9 to TRBJ2-5, with no clear D. Trimming removed 4 bases from V and 5 bases from J, with 12 bases in between. The germline CDR1 and CDR2 sequences are SGDLS and YYNGEE. CDR3 length equals 13 residues. For the CDR3, the DNA is TGTGCCAGCAGCATTAGTTTAACGGAGACCCAGTACTTC. The encoded protein is CASSISLTETQYF. The whole variable domain, remainder taken from reference TRBV9 and TRBJ2-5, is DSGVTQTPKHLITATGQRVTLRCSPRSGDLSVYWYQQSLDQGLQFLIQYYNGEERAKGNILERFSAQQFPDLHSELNLSSLELGDSALYFCASSISLTETQYFGPGTRLLVL.

J is TRBJ2-5 and V is TRBV21-1; TRBD2 was called by the table and not checked on the DNA. TRBV21-1 represents a pseudogene. The CDR3 length is 16 residues. CDR3 protein: CASTKRLAGVRETQYF. CDR3 nucleotide sequence: TGTGCCAGCACCAAGAGACTAGCGGGGGTGAGGGAGACCCAGTACTTC.

The chain recombines TRBV7-9 with TRBJ2-1; 15 nucleotides agree with TRBD2. This CDR3 contains 16 residues. CDR1 and CDR2 from the germline V gene are SEHNR and FQNEAQ (reference sequence). J lost 6 bases, V lost 4 bases, and 4 bases had no gene match. The chain's CDR3 is CASSWTSGGGSNEQFF. The DNA of the CDR3 is TGTGCCAGCAGCTGGACTAGCGGGGGGGGGTCCAATGAGCAGTTCTTC. Combining the CDR3 with reference TRBV7-9 and TRBJ2-1 gives the whole variable domain DTGVSQNPRHKITKRGQNVTFRCDPISEHNRLYWYRQTLGQGPEFLTYFQNEAQLEKSRLLSDRFSAERPKGSFSTLEIQRTEQGDSAMYLCASSWTSGGGSNEQFFGPGTRLTVL.